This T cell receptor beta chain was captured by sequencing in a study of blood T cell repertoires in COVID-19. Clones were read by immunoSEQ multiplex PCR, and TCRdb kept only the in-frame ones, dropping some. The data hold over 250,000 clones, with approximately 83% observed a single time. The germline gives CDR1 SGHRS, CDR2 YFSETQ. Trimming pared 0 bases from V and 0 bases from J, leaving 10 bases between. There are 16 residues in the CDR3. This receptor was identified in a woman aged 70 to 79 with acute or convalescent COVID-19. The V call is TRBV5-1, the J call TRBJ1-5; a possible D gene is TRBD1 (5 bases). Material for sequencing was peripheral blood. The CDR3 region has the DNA TGCGCCAGCAGCTTGGAACCTCAGGGTAGCAATCAGCCCCAGCATTTT. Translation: CASSLEPQGSNQPQHF.